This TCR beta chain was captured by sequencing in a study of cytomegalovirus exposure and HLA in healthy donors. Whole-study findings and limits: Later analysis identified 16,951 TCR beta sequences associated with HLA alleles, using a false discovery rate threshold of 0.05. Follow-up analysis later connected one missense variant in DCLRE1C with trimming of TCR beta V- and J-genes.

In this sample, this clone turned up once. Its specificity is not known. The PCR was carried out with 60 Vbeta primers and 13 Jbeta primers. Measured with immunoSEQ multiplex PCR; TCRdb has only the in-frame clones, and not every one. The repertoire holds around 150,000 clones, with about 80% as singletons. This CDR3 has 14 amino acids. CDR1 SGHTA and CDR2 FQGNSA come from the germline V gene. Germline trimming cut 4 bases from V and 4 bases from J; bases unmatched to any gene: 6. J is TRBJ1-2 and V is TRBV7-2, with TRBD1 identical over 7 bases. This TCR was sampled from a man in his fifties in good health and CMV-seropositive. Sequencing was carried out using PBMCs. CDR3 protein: CASSSRQGSYGYTF. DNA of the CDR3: TGTGCCAGCAGCTCAAGACAGGGCTCCTATGGCTACACCTTC.